This T cell receptor beta chain is drawn from a study of T-cell reconstitution after alpha-beta-depleted transplantation in children. Study conclusions and caveats: In some patients, recipient T cells and intrathymic progenitors surviving conditioning explained high day-60 diversity. Several hundred rapidly expanded clones from non-depleted graft cells reportedly supplied alpha-beta T cells about two months post-transplant. Counts and diversity of T cells one year after transplant came mostly from newly produced T cells.

The CDR3 has 19 amino acids. Per germline, CDR1 SGHRS and CDR2 YFSETQ. V dropped 6 bases and J dropped 4 bases, with 28 bases sitting between them. Preparing the TCRbeta library involved the use of unique molecular identifiers. A single record per CDR3 protein comes from TCRdb applying MiXCR to the PCR reads. In the table there are around 140,000 distinct CDR3 sequences, 7.5% to 9% of which are singletons. This clonotype was counted at least ten times. Antigen: not known. This clonotype was obtained from a female patient aged 2-10 years who had a stem cell transplant for congenital amegakaryocytic thrombocytopenia, so the T cells may come from the graft donor. The chain uses TRBV5-1 and TRBJ1-4; D is ambiguous. The starting material was PBMCs, mostly from graft donor cells, obtained 180 days after TCRalphabeta/CD19-depleted stem cell transplant. CDR3 protein: CASIFSIEEGPAVNEKLFF. CDR3 sequence (DNA): TGCGCCAGCATTTTTTCTATCGAGGAGGGCCCGGCGGTTAATGAAAAACTGTTTTTT.